Given below is one TCR beta chain in context. With 5 bases removed from V and 5 bases from J, the gap between germline ends came to 22 bases. The CDR3 is 16 residues long. The V gene's germline CDR1 is SGHRS and CDR2 YFSETQ. The sample comes from a study of siplizumab effects on memory and regulatory T cells. Data came from immunoSEQ multiplex PCR; TCRdb stores just in-frame clones and leaves some out. The data show roughly 97,000 clones, with approximately 93% seen just once and 0.6% to 0.7% held by the top ten. The sequencing input was Tregs sorted from blood. This sequence was found in a human donor in good health. V usage is TRBV5-1 and J usage is TRBJ2-5; possibly TRBD2 for D (6 bases). Here the CDR3 DNA reads TGCGCCAGCAGTCCCCTGGGCGGGACGACCGCGGAGACCCAGTACTTC. Its translation is CASSPLGGTTAETQYF.